Here is one T cell receptor (beta chain) with its context. The CDR3 contains 13 residues. Trimming removed 6 bases from V and 6 bases from J, with 15 bases in between. CDR1 and CDR2 from the germline V gene are KGHSH and LQKENI. This sample was taken from a study of blood T cell repertoires in COVID-19. In the study overall: Both acute and convalescent COVID-19 samples were obtained from the United States, Italy and Spain. T cells, B-cell-depleted T cells, or PBMCs supplied cDNA or gDNA.

Authors' methods: Reference gene primer amplification in the assay estimated nucleated cell counts. Sequencing was performed with immunoSEQ multiplex PCR; in TCRdb, only in-frame clones are kept and a portion is missing. From that table come the V and J calls and clone size; the DNA was used to work out D and trimming. Among around 69,000 clones, roughly 87% were seen once, and the ten largest hold about 5%. The rearrangement joins TRBV18 to TRBJ2-7, with D possibly being TRBD2 (6 bases). This clonotype was sampled from a woman aged 50 to 65 with active COVID-19. The sequenced sample consisted of peripheral blood. The CDR3 DNA reads TGTGCCAGCTCCCGCTCGGGAGCGCGCGAGCAGTACTTC. The encoded protein is CASSRSGAREQYF. The whole variable domain, filled in from reference TRBV18 and TRBJ2-7, reads NAGVMQNPRHLVRRRGQEARLRCSPMKGHSHVYWYRQLPEEGLKFMVYLQKENIIDESGMPKERFSAEFPKEGPSILRIQQVVRGDSAAYFCASSRSGAREQYFGPGTRLTVT.